The following is a T cell receptor (beta chain) sequence with its context. The data are from a study of blood T cell repertoires in COVID-19. At the level of the study: Samples representing acute and convalescent COVID-19 were sourced from the United States, Italy and Spain. PBMCs, B-cell-depleted T cells, or T cells provided the cDNA or gDNA that made up the material.

Those who participated ranged in age from roughly 18 to 95 years and resided in roughly 26 US areas. Cohort 3 donors counted as recovered after two negative PCRs, clearance, or resolved symptoms. Germline lookup yields CDR1 LGHNA and CDR2 YNFKEQ. The CDR3 totals 16 residues. With V trimmed by 2 bases and J by 2 bases, 8 bases remained unmatched. Produced via immunoSEQ multiplex PCR; TCRdb's table is partial and in-frame only. The sample lists roughly 380,000 clones, 87% occurring once. The gene calls are TRBV4-2 and TRBJ1-2; TRBD1 aligns across 7 bases. Sequenced: PBMCs or T cells enriched from blood (not recorded which). This clonotype was obtained from a man in his thirties or forties who had recovered from COVID-19. DNA of the CDR3: TGTGCCAGCAGCCAACCGGACAGGCTAAGCAACTATGGCTACACCTTC. Its protein product is CASSQPDRLSNYGYTF.